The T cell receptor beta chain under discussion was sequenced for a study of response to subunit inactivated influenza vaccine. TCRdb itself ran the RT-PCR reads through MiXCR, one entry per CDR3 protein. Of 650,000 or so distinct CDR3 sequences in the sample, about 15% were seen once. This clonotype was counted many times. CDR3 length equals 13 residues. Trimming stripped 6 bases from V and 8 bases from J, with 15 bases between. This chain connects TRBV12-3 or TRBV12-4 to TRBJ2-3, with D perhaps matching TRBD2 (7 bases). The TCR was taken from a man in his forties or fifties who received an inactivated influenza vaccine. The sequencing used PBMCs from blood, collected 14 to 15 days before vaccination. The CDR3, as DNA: TGTGCCAGCAGCAAAAGAGGGGGGGGTACGCAGTATTTT. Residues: CASSKRGGGTQYF.